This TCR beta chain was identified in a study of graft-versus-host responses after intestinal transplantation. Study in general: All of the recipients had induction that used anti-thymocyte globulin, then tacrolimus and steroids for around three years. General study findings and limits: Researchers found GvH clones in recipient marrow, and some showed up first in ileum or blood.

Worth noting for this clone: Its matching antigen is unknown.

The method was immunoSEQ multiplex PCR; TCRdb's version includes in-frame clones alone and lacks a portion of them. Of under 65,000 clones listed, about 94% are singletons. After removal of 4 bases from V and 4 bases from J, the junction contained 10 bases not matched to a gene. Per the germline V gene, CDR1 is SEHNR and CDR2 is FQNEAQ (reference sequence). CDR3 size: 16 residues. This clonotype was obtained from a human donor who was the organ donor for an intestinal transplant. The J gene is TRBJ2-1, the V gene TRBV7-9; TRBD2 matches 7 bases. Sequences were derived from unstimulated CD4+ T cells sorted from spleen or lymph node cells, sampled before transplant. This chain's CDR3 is CASSSILADVYNEQFF. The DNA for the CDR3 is TGTGCCAGCAGCTCGATCCTAGCGGATGTTTACAATGAGCAGTTCTTC.